This T cell receptor beta chain was observed in a study of blood T cell repertoires in COVID-19. Overall study context: The United States, Italy and Spain supplied acute and convalescent COVID-19 samples.

Per the authors' pipeline: Reference gene primer amplification in the assay estimated nucleated cell counts. Sequencing used immunoSEQ multiplex PCR; TCRdb keeps in-frame clones, though not all of them. V and J calls and clone size are given by that table; D and trimming were obtained from the DNA. The sample includes some 130,000 clones, 88% of them seen just once. There are 14 residues in the CDR3. The V end was cut by 2 bases, the J end by 5 bases, with 12 bases between. From germline, CDR1 is SEHNR and CDR2 FQNEAQ (reference sequence). What was sequenced was peripheral blood. The chain has TRBV7-9 and TRBJ1-1; no firm D call. The TCR sequence derives from a middle-aged man with acute or convalescent COVID-19. CDR3 sequence (DNA): TGTGCCAGCAGCTTACTAATACTATCTACTGAAGCTTTCTTT. Translating it yields CASSLLILSTEAFF.